Listed below are T cell receptor beta chains from one sample, sequenced in a study of blood T cells in healthy people across ages. TCRdb ran MiXCR on the 5' RACE reads and lists one entry per CDR3 protein. Among about 570,000 distinct CDR3 sequences, over 25% were seen once, and the ten largest hold approximately 3.5%. This sample was also put to use in a study of T cells of mothers and their children.

What was sequenced was blood. The receptors were gathered from a boy aged 2 to 9 in good health. CDR3s include the opening cysteine and the closing phenylalanine or tryptophan. The order of the fields is CDR3 DNA, CDR3 protein, clone size, V gene, J gene, D gene. A D gene is named only where the DNA matches it firmly. Not every row has a clone size; where given, it reads once, few, many or a size class.

TGTGCCAGCAGCCCGCGGTCGGGTGGGGCCAACGTCCTGACTTTC	CASSPRSGGANVLTF	.	TRBV27	TRBJ2-6	.
TGTGCCAGCAGTTCCACCTTGGGGGCGGGAGATAGGAACAATGAGCAGTTCTTC	CASSSTLGAGDRNNEQFF	few	TRBV25-1	TRBJ2-1	.
TGTGCCAGCAGCTTAGCCCCCTTTGGGTATGGCTACACCTTC	CASSLAPFGYGYTF	few	TRBV7-6	TRBJ1-2	.
TGCAGCGTCCAACAGGGCAGCTCCTACGAGCAGTACTTC	CSVQQGSSYEQYF	once	TRBV29-1	TRBJ2-7	.
TGTGCCAGCAGTTCGAAGGGACAGGGAAGTGGCTACACCTTC	CASSSKGQGSGYTF	.	TRBV28	TRBJ1-2	TRBD1
TGCGCCAGCAGCTTGGGGGACAGGAGGCAAGAGACCCAGTACTTC	CASSLGDRRQETQYF	few	TRBV5-1	TRBJ2-5	TRBD1
TGTGCCAGCAGTTTCCTTATCCGGGAATTCCGCTATGGCTACACCTTC	CASSFLIREFRYGYTF	.	TRBV12-3/TRBV12-4	TRBJ1-2	.
TGTGCCAGCAGCGATCCGCTAGGGGGTGTAGCTTTCTTT	CASSDPLGGVAFF	.	TRBV7-3	TRBJ1-1	.
TGTGCCAGCGCTAGGACAGGGGCAGGTACCGGGGAGCTGTTTTTT	CASARTGAGTGELFF	.	TRBV27	TRBJ2-2	TRBD1
TGTGCCAGTCGGTCCGGGAGGACCTACGAGCAGTACTTC	CASRSGRTYEQYF	.	TRBV5-8	TRBJ2-7	TRBD2
TGTGCCAGCAGCCAAGTCCCCAGGGGAGGAACTGGGGCCAACGTCCTGACTTTC	CASSQVPRGGTGANVLTF	.	TRBV14	TRBJ2-6	.
TGTGCCAGCAGCACCGGACCGATCACCGGGGAGCTGTTTTTT	CASSTGPITGELFF	.	TRBV11-3	TRBJ2-2	.
TGTGCCAGCAGACGGGGTGCCGCCTACGAGCAGTACTTC	CASRRGAAYEQYF	few	TRBV12-3/TRBV12-4	TRBJ2-7	.
TGTGCCAGCAGTTTAACCCGGGGGGGCGGGCAAGAGACCCAGTACTTC	CASSLTRGGGQETQYF	.	TRBV12-3/TRBV12-4	TRBJ2-5	TRBD2
TGTGCCAGCAAAAGACAGGGCTCCTACGAGCAGTACTTC	CASKRQGSYEQYF	few	TRBV2	TRBJ2-7	TRBD1
TGTGCCAGCAGCTTTAACACTGGAAACACCATATATTTT	CASSFNTGNTIYF	few	TRBV13	TRBJ1-3	.
TGCGCCACCGACCCCTACCGGAGGGATGGAACCAAAAACATTCAGTACTTC	CATDPYRRDGTKNIQYF	.	TRBV10-1	TRBJ2-4	.
TGCAGCGTTGTAGGGGCGGGCGGACAGGGTTGGAACTATGGCTACACCTTC	CSVVGAGGQGWNYGYTF	few	TRBV29-1	TRBJ1-2	TRBD1
TGTGCCAGCAGCTTGGTCGAGCGGGGACTAAACGAGCAGTACTTC	CASSLVERGLNEQYF	few	TRBV7-6	TRBJ2-7	TRBD2
TGTGCCACCAGCGAACCCGGGACAGCGAAAGAGACCCAGTACTTC	CATSEPGTAKETQYF	.	TRBV15	TRBJ2-5	TRBD1
TGCGCCAGCAGTGAGTCGGGGGGGAGTACCTACCAAGAGACCCAGTACTTC	CASSESGGSTYQETQYF	.	TRBV10-2	TRBJ2-5	TRBD2
TGTGCCAGCAGTACCCTTTCGCAGCGGTGGAAGGAGACCCAGTACTTC	CASSTLSQRWKETQYF	.	TRBV7-6	TRBJ2-5	.
TGTGCCAGCAGCTTAGGTCCCAGGGGCACCGGGGAGCTGTTTTTT	CASSLGPRGTGELFF	.	TRBV7-9	TRBJ2-2	.
TGTGCCAGCAGTTCCTCTTTGGCGGGGGGGCCAGAGACCCAGTACTTC	CASSSSLAGGPETQYF	.	TRBV27	TRBJ2-5	TRBD2
TGTGCCGGCGGCCCAGACGGCACAACTAATGAAAAACTGTTTTTT	CAGGPDGTTNEKLFF	.	TRBV2	TRBJ1-4	.
TGTGCCAGCAGCCAAGATCAGAGAGGGGCCTATGGCTACACCTTC	CASSQDQRGAYGYTF	few	TRBV4-2	TRBJ1-2	.
TGTGCCTCTAAAGCGGGGGCCACAGATACGCAGTATTTT	CASKAGATDTQYF	few	TRBV10-3	TRBJ2-3	TRBD2
TGTGCCAGCAGCTTAGAGATGGTTAGCACAGATACGCAGTATTTT	CASSLEMVSTDTQYF	.	TRBV7-2	TRBJ2-3	.
TGTGCCAGCAGTTACTCGAACACCCGGAGCTCCTACGAGCAGTACTTC	CASSYSNTRSSYEQYF	.	TRBV6-6	TRBJ2-7	.
TGTGCCAGCAGCCTAGCGGGACAGGGAGGTGAAAAACTGTTTTTT	CASSLAGQGGEKLFF	few	TRBV7-9	TRBJ1-4	TRBD1
TGTGCCAGCAGCTTAGTTTCTAGCGGGGCCTACAATGAGCAGTTCTTC	CASSLVSSGAYNEQFF	.	TRBV7-9	TRBJ2-1	TRBD2
TGCGCCAGCAGCTTGTCTCAGGGTTCTGGAAACACCATATATTTT	CASSLSQGSGNTIYF	few	TRBV5-1	TRBJ1-3	.
TGCGCCAGCAGCCCCCGGGACACAACTCCAGATACGCAGTATTTT	CASSPRDTTPDTQYF	few	TRBV10-2	TRBJ2-3	.
TGTGCCAGCAGTCCGGTATATGGCCCGGGACAGCAAGAGACCCAGTACTTC	CASSPVYGPGQQETQYF	few	TRBV2	TRBJ2-5	TRBD1
TGTGCCAGCAGCCAAGAAGCGGTGCGGCGGGTGAGGTCTGGAAACACCATATATTTT	CASSQEAVRRVRSGNTIYF	few	TRBV3-1	TRBJ1-3	.
TGTGCCAGCAGTTTTCTGCTCAATGAGCAGTTCTTC	CASSFLLNEQFF	.	TRBV12-3/TRBV12-4	TRBJ2-1	.
TGTGCCAGCACGCCCCGGGTGCGGGGGGGCCTCTCCTACAATGAGCAGTTCTTC	CASTPRVRGGLSYNEQFF	once	TRBV12-3/TRBV12-4	TRBJ2-1	TRBD2
TGTGCCAGCAAAGGGAGGGTAGGCCCCGAAGAGACCCAGTACTTC	CASKGRVGPEETQYF	.	TRBV21-1	TRBJ2-5	.
TGCAGCGTTGATGCCTCCGGGGCGGTAGAAACCTATGGCTACACCTTC	CSVDASGAVETYGYTF	.	TRBV29-1	TRBJ1-2	.
TGTGCCATCAGAAATAGCACGAACACCGGGGAGCTGTTTTTT	CAIRNSTNTGELFF	few	TRBV10-3	TRBJ2-2	.
TGCGCCAGCAAGGTTTCGGGAAACTCCTACGAGCAGTACTTC	CASKVSGNSYEQYF	.	TRBV5-1	TRBJ2-7	.
TGTGCCAGCAGTCGACTAGCGGGTACCGGGAATGAGCAGTTCTTC	CASSRLAGTGNEQFF	few	TRBV6-2/TRBV6-3	TRBJ2-1	TRBD2
TGTGCCAGCAGCCCCGCGCGGGATCGGGACACTGAAGCTTTCTTT	CASSPARDRDTEAFF	.	TRBV7-9	TRBJ1-1	.
TGTGCCTGGTTAGCGGGACCCTACGAGCAGTACTTC	CAWLAGPYEQYF	.	TRBV30	TRBJ2-7	TRBD2
TGTGCCAGCAGCTTCGGAGAGGGGAGGGTAGAGACCCAGTACTTC	CASSFGEGRVETQYF	few	TRBV5-5	TRBJ2-5	TRBD2
TGTGCCACCAGAGGGGAAGAGGCCGGGGAGCTGTTTTTT	CATRGEEAGELFF	few	TRBV24-1	TRBJ2-2	.
TGCGCCAGCAGCTTGGAACCGACTTCGAGCTCCTACAATGAGCAGTTCTTC	CASSLEPTSSSYNEQFF	few	TRBV5-1	TRBJ2-1	.
TGTGCCAGCTCACGAGAGAGCGAAAAACTGTTTTTT	CASSRESEKLFF	.	TRBV5-6	TRBJ1-4	.
TGTGCCGGCCGAGCGGGAGAGGACACCGGGGAGCTGTTTTTT	CAGRAGEDTGELFF	.	TRBV6-2/TRBV6-3	TRBJ2-2	TRBD2
TGTGCCAGCAGTCCGGACTGGTGGCTCGAGACCCAGTACTTC	CASSPDWWLETQYF	.	TRBV12-3/TRBV12-4	TRBJ2-5	.
TGTGCCAGCAGCTCCGGTTGGGGGGGCGCGTACACCGGGGAGCTGTTTTTT	CASSSGWGGAYTGELFF	.	TRBV7-2	TRBJ2-2	.
TGCAGTGCTCCTTATGGGGCAGAGACCCAGTACTTC	CSAPYGAETQYF	few	TRBV20-1	TRBJ2-5	.
TGTGCCAGCAGCCGCTCTAGCATGTCAGATACGCAGTATTTT	CASSRSSMSDTQYF	.	TRBV7-9	TRBJ2-3	.
TGCAGCGCTGCCCTCCCCCAGTTTGGAGGCGAGACCCAGTACTTC	CSAALPQFGGETQYF	few	TRBV29-1	TRBJ2-5	.
TGTGCCAGCACCCCGGGAGCGGGGGGGAATGGCTACACCTTC	CASTPGAGGNGYTF	few	TRBV7-9	TRBJ1-2	.
TGCAGCGTTGCGGACTATAGACTAGTCGAAGAGACCCAGTACTTC	CSVADYRLVEETQYF	few	TRBV29-1	TRBJ2-5	.